Each of the 8 T cell receptor beta chains below was sequenced from the same sample in a study of cytomegalovirus exposure and HLA in healthy donors. It was with 60 Vbeta and 13 Jbeta primers that the PCR ran. Libraries were prepared by immunoSEQ multiplex PCR; TCRdb keeps only in-frame clonotypes and omits some of them. The table records roughly 160,000 clones, roughly 80% of them present only once. Sequencing was performed on PBMCs. The receptors were sampled from a young man in good health and CMV-seronegative.

The V call is TRBV6-1, the J call TRBJ1-5; 7 bases align to TRBD1. V was pared by 4 bases and J by 7 bases, with 7 bases of the junction left unmatched. The CDR3 consists of 14 residues. Germline V gene lookup returns CDR1 MNHNS and CDR2 SASEGT. The CDR3 loop reads CASSGTGARQPQHF. The CDR3 DNA sequence: TGTGCCAGCAGTGGAACAGGGGCGCGACAGCCCCAGCATTTT.

The V and J genes are TRBV25-1 and TRBJ1-2, with a possible D match to TRBD1 (5 bases). Germline CDR1 reads MGHDK; CDR2 reads SYGVNS. V lost 2 bases and J 5 bases, leaving 9 bases between the germline ends. The CDR3 is made up of 13 amino acids. CDR3 residues: CASSEGGLYGYTF. The CDR3 DNA follows: TGTGCCAGCAGTGAAGGGGGGTTATATGGCTACACCTTC.

This clone was seen only once. The V gene is TRBV9, the J gene TRBJ1-2; TRBD1 matches 9 bases. The CDR3 spans 15 residues. CDR1 and CDR2 (germline): SGDLS, YYNGEE. Germline trimming cut 0 bases from V and 7 bases from J; bases unmatched to any gene: 7. The CDR3 loop is CASSVVTGGSGGYTF. The CDR3, as DNA: TGTGCCAGCAGCGTAGTTACAGGGGGCTCGGGTGGCTACACCTTC.

The chain is built from TRBV7-8 and TRBJ2-7, with 7 bases identical to TRBD2. Trimming cost V 1 base and J 2 bases; bases outside gene matches: 11. Germline V gene sequence: CDR1 SGHVS, CDR2 FQNEAQ. CDR3 length equals 17 residues. The CDR3, as DNA: TGTGCCAGCAGCTTAGGAGTTGGGGCGGGGGTAGCCTACGAGCAGTACTTC. This sequence encodes CASSLGVGAGVAYEQYF.

This clone showed up just once. The genes are TRBV11-2 and TRBJ2-1, with D hard to call. This CDR3 has 17 amino acids. CDR1 and CDR2 from the germline V gene are SGHAT and FQNNGV. The V end was cut by 3 bases, the J end by 8 bases, with 23 bases between. This chain's CDR3 is CASSFAVGIPNRDEQFF. The CDR3 bases are TGTGCCAGCAGCTTTGCGGTGGGTATCCCCAATCGCGATGAGCAGTTCTTC.

The chain links TRBV5-5 to TRBJ2-1; 9 bases fit TRBD1. Germline CDR1 SGHKS, CDR2 YYEKEE (reference sequence). The CDR3 sequence is 17 residues long. Trimming cost V 0 bases and J 7 bases; bases outside gene matches: 11. Here the CDR3 DNA reads TGTGCCAGCAGCTTGGGGGTCGGGACAGGGTGGTGGAATGAGCAGTTCTTC. The encoded protein is CASSLGVGTGWWNEQFF.

Only one count was recorded for this clone. The chain links TRBV5-1 to TRBJ2-7; TRBD1 aligns across 7 bases. Unmatched junction bases numbered 5, after V lost 2 bases and J lost 0 bases. Germline V gives CDR1 SGHRS, CDR2 YFSETQ. The CDR3 totals 15 residues. The CDR3 region has the DNA TGCGCCAGCAGCTTTACAGGGGTTCTCTCCTACGAGCAGTACTTC. As protein: CASSFTGVLSYEQYF.

The chain employs TRBV18 and TRBJ2-1; D not certain. Germline V gives CDR1 KGHSH, CDR2 LQKENI. Trimming stripped 1 base from V and 7 bases from J, with 5 bases between. This CDR3 is built from 12 residues. Written as DNA, the CDR3 is TGTGCCAGCTCACCACGGCAGAATGAGCAGTTCTTC. Protein sequence: CASSPRQNEQFF.